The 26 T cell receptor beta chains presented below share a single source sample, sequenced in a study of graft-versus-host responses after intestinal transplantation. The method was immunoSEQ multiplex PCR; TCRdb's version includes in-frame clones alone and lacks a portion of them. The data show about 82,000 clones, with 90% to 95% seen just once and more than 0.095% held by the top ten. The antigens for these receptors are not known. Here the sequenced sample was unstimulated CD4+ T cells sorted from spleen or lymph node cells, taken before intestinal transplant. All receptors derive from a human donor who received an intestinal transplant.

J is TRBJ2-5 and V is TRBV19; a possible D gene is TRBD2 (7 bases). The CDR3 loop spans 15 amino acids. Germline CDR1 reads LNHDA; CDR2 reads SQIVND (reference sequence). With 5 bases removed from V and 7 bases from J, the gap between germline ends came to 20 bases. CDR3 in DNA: TGTGCCAGTAGTCCGGGACAACTCCCGGGGGGGACCCAGTACTTC. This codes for CASSPGQLPGGTQYF.

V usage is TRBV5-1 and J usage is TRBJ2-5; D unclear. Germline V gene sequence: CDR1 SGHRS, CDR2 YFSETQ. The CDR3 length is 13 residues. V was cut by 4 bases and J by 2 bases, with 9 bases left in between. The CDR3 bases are TGCGCCAGCAGCCTCTTGGCACAAGAGACCCAGTACTTC. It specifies CASSLLAQETQYF.

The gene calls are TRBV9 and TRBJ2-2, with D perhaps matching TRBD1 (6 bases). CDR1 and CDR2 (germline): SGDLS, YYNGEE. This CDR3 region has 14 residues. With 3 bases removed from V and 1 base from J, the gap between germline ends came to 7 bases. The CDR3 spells CASSEGQNTGELFF. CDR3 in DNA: TGTGCCAGCAGCGAGGGACAGAACACCGGGGAGCTGTTTTTT. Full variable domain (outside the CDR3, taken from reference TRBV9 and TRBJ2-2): DSGVTQTPKHLITATGQRVTLRCSPRSGDLSVYWYQQSLDQGLQFLIQYYNGEERAKGNILERFSAQQFPDLHSELNLSSLELGDSALYFCASSEGQNTGELFFGEGSRLTVL.

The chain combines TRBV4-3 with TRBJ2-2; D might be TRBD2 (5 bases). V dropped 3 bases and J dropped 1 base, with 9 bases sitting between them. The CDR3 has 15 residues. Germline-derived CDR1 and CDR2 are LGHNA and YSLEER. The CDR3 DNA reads TGCGCCAGCAGCCAGGGAGAACTGAACACCGGGGAGCTGTTTTTT. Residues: CASSQGELNTGELFF.

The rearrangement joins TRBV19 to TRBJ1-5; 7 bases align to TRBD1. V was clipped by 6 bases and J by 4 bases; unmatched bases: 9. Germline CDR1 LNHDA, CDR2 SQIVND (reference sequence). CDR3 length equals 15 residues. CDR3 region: CASRETGILNQPQHF. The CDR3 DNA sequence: TGTGCCAGTAGGGAGACAGGGATCTTAAATCAGCCCCAGCATTTT.

DNA for the CDR3: TGTGCCTGGAGTCCAGGGACAGACGGCGGGGAGCTGTTTTTT. Its protein product is CAWSPGTDGGELFF. The V and J genes are TRBV30 and TRBJ2-2, with 7 bases identical to TRBD1. The CDR3 has 14 residues. CDR1 is GTSNPN and CDR2 is SVGIG in the germline V gene (reference sequence). V lost 2 bases to trimming and J lost 7 bases; unmatched junction nucleotides: 7.

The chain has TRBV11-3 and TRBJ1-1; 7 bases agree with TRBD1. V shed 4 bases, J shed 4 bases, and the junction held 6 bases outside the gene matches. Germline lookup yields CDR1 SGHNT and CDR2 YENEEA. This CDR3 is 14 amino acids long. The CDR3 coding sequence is TGTGCCAGCAGCTCCAGGGGGAGTGTCACTGAAGCTTTCTTT. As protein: CASSSRGSVTEAFF.

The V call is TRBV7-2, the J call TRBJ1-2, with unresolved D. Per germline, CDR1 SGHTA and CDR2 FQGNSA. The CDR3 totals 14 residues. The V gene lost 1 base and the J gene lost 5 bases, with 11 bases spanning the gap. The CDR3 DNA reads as TGTGCCAGCAGCTTAGTTCCAGGATTATATGGCTACACCTTC. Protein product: CASSLVPGLYGYTF.

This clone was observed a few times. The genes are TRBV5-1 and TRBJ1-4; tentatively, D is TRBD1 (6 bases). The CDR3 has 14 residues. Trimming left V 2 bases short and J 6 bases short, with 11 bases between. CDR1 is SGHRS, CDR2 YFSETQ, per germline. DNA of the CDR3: TGCGCCAGCAGCTTCGGACAGCCCCATGAAAAACTGTTTTTT. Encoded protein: CASSFGQPHEKLFF.

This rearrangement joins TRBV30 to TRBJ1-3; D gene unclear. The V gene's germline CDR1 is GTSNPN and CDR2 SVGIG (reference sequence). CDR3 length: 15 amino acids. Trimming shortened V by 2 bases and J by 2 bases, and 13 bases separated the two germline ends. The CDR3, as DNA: TGTGCCTGGAGTCCAGACACTCTGGCTGGAAACACCATATATTTT. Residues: CAWSPDTLAGNTIYF.

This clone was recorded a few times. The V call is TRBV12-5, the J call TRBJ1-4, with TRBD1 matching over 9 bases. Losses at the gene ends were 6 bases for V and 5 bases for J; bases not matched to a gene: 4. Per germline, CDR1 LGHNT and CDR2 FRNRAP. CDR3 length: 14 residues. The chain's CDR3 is CASGTDRGNEKLFF. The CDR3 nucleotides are TGTGCTAGTGGCACAGACAGGGGGAATGAAAAACTGTTTTTT.

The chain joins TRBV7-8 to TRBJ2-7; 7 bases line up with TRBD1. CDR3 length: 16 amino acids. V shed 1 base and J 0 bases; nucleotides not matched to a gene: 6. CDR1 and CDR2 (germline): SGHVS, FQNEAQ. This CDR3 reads CASSLVDRPPSYEQYF. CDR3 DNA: TGTGCCAGCAGCTTAGTGGACAGGCCGCCCTCCTACGAGCAGTACTTC.

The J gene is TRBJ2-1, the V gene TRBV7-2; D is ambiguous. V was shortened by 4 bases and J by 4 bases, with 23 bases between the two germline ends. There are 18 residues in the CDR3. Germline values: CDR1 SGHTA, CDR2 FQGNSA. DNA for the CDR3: TGTGCCAGCAGCTCAGTTCACGGTAGCCGTGGAATTTACAATGAGCAGTTCTTC. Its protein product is CASSSVHGSRGIYNEQFF.

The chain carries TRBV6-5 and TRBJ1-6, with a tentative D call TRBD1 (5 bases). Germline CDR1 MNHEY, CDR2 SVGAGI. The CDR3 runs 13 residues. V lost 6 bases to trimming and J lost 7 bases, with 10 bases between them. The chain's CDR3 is CASRGLGNSPLHF. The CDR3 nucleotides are TGTGCCAGCAGGGGACTGGGCAATTCACCCCTCCACTTT.

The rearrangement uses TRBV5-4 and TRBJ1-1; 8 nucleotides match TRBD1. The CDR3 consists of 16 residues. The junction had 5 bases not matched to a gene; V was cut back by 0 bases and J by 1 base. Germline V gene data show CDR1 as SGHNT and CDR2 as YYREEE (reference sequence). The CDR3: CASSLAPDRANTEAFF. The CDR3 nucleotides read TGTGCCAGCAGCTTGGCACCGGACAGGGCGAACACTGAAGCTTTCTTT.

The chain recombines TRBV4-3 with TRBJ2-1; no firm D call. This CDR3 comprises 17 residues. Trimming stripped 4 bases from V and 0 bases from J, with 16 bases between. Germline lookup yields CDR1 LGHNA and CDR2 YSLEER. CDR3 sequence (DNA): TGCGCCAGCAGCCGAGTATTAGTGAGGAGCTCCTACAATGAGCAGTTCTTC. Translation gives CASSRVLVRSSYNEQFF.

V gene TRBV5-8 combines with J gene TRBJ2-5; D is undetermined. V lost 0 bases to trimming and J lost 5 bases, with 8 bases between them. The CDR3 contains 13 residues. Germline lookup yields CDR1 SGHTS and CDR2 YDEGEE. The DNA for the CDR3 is TGTGCCAGCAGCTTGGGCAGGTGGGAGACCCAGTACTTC. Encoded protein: CASSLGRWETQYF.

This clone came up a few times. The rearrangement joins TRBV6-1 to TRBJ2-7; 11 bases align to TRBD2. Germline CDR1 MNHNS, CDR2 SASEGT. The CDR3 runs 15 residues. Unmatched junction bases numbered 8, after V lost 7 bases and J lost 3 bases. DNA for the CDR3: TGTGCCAGCAACACCATAGCGGGGGGGCTCTACGAGCAGTACTTC. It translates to CASNTIAGGLYEQYF.

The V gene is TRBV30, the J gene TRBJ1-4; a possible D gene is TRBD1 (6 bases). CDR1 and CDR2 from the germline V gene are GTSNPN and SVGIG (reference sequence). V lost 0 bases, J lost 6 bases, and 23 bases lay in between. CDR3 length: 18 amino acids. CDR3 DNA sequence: TGTGCCTGGAGTGTCTCGAGACAGGTGTTGGCAACGGATGAAAAACTGTTTTTT. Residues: CAWSVSRQVLATDEKLFF.

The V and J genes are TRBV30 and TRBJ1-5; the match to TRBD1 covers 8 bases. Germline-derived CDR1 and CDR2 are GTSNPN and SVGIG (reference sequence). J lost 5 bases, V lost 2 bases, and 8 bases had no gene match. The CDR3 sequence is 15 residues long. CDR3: CAWSNDRGGHQPQHF. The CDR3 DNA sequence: TGTGCCTGGAGTAATGACAGGGGAGGGCATCAGCCCCAGCATTTT.

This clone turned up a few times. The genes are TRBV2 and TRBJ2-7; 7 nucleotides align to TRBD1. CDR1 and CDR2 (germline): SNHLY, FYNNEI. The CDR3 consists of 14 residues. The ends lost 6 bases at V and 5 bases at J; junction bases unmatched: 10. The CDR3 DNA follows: TGTGCCAGCAGGCATGACAGGGCCGGAAACGAGCAGTACTTC. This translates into CASRHDRAGNEQYF.

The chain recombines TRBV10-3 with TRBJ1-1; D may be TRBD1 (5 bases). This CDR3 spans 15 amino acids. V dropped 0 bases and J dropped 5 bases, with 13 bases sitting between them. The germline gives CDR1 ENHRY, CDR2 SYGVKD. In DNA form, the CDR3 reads TGTGCCATCAGTGAGTCGTGGGGAAGGGGTACTGAAGCTTTCTTT. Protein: CAISESWGRGTEAFF.

As DNA, the CDR3 is TGTGCCAGCAGCCAAAGGCGGAGTGCTGGAAACACCATATATTTT. Translated, it gives CASSQRRSAGNTIYF. The rearrangement joins TRBV13 to TRBJ1-3; no clear D gene. Trimming shortened V by 5 bases and J by 2 bases, and 13 bases separated the two germline ends. Germline V gene lookup returns CDR1 PRHDT and CDR2 FYEKMQ (reference sequence). The CDR3 loop spans 15 amino acids.

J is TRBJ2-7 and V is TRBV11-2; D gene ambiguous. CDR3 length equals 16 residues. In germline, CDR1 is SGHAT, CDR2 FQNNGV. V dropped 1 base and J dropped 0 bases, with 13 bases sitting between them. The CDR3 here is CASSLVSPPSSYEQYF. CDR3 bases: TGTGCCAGCAGCTTAGTTAGCCCACCCAGCTCCTACGAGCAGTACTTC.

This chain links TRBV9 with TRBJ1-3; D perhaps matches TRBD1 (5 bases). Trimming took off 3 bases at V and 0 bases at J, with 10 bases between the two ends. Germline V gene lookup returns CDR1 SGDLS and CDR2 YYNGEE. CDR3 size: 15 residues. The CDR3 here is CASSARDYSGNTIYF. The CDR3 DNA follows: TGTGCCAGCAGCGCGAGGGACTACTCTGGAAACACCATATATTTT.

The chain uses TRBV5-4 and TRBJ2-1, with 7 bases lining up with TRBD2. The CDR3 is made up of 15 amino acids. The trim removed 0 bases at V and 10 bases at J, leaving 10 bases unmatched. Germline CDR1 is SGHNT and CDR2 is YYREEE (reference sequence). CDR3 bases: TGTGCCAGCAGCTTGGGTCTGGGGGGGAGTGTGGAGCAGTTCTTC. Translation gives CASSLGLGGSVEQFF.